A selection of T cell receptor beta chains follows, all from one sample in a study of blood T cell repertoires in COVID-19. Some clones are missing from TCRdb's copy, which holds only in-frame ones; the method was immunoSEQ multiplex PCR. Of roughly 700,000 clones in the sample, 90% were seen once. Sequencing used peripheral blood. All receptors come from a woman in her late teens or twenties with acute or convalescent COVID-19. Both conserved end residues are part of each CDR3. The D gene is left open where the match is weak. Not all rows give a size; the values are once, few, many and, for expanded clones, a class.

v_gene,abundance,d_gene,j_gene,CDR3aa,CDR3nt
TRBV5-8,.,TRBD1,TRBJ1-4,CASSRGQALHRELFF,TGTGCCAGCAGCCGCGGACAGGCCCTCCATCGGGAACTGTTTTTT
TRBV19,.,TRBD1,TRBJ1-5,CASSILQGYQPQHF,TGTGCCAGTAGTATCCTACAGGGGTATCAGCCCCAGCATTTT
TRBV19,.,TRBD1,TRBJ1-2,CASNTGGNIYGYTF,TGTGCCAGTAATACAGGGGGCAATATATATGGCTACACCTTC
TRBV27,.,.,TRBJ1-6,CASSPRGNLRNSPLHF,TGTGCCAGCAGTCCCCGCGGGAATCTGAGAAATTCACCCCTCCACTTT
TRBV5-4,.,TRBD2,TRBJ2-1,CASTHTSGYNEQFF,TGTGCCAGCACCCATACTAGCGGTTACAATGAGCAGTTCTTC
TRBV10-3,.,TRBD1,TRBJ2-7,CAISGGQGASEQYF,TGTGCCATCAGTGGGGGACAGGGGGCGTCCGAGCAGTACTTC
TRBV29-1,.,.,TRBJ2-1,CSVELRPYNEQFF,TGCAGCGTTGAACTCAGGCCCTACAATGAGCAGTTCTTC
TRBV9,.,TRBD2,TRBJ2-5,CASSLGTSLAAETQYF,TGTGCCAGCAGCCTCGGGACTAGCCTTGCGGCGGAGACCCAGTACTTC
TRBV10-3,.,TRBD1,TRBJ1-4,CAISESWRTGDNEKLFF,TGTGCCATCAGTGAGTCTTGGAGGACAGGGGATAATGAAAAACTGTTTTTT
TRBV9,.,TRBD2,TRBJ2-1,CASSAGTSGGDEQFF,TGTGCCAGCAGCGCCGGGACTAGCGGGGGTGATGAGCAGTTCTTC
TRBV7-9,.,.,TRBJ1-2,CASSSPTRQARDGYTF,TGTGCCAGCAGCTCCCCAACCAGACAGGCCCGAGATGGCTACACCTTC
TRBV7-3,.,.,TRBJ2-1,CASGGALRNEQFF,TGTGCCAGCGGGGGGGCTCTCAGGAATGAGCAGTTCTTC
TRBV7-9,.,.,TRBJ2-1,CASSLAGHNRIYNEQFF,TGTGCCAGCAGCTTAGCGGGACACAACAGAATCTACAATGAGCAGTTCTTC
TRBV4-3,once,.,TRBJ1-5,CASSQETGNQPQHF,TGCGCCAGCAGCCAAGAAACGGGGAATCAGCCCCAGCATTTT
TRBV4-1,.,.,TRBJ1-2,CASSQETWGYTF,TGCGCCAGCAGCCAAGAAACTTGGGGCTACACCTTC
TRBV6-5,.,TRBD1,TRBJ1-3,CASLNYRGNTIYF,TGTGCCAGCTTAAATTACAGGGGTAACACCATATATTTT
TRBV6-5,.,TRBD1,TRBJ1-1,CASVNRGLNTEAFF,TGTGCCAGCGTAAACAGGGGGCTCAACACTGAAGCTTTCTTT
TRBV29-1,.,.,TRBJ2-7,CSARGGGSYEQYF,TGCAGCGCCAGGGGTGGAGGCTCCTACGAGCAGTACTTC
TRBV6-5,.,.,TRBJ1-6,CASRPGDHYNSPLHF,TGTGCCAGCAGGCCGGGAGACCACTATAATTCACCCCTCCACTTT
TRBV30,.,.,TRBJ1-3,CAWSGGLLGGNTIYF,TGTGCCTGGAGTGGGGGACTTTTAGGAGGAAACACCATATATTTT
TRBV6-1,.,TRBD2,TRBJ2-5,CASSEEGGGAETQYF,TGTGCCAGCAGTGAAGAAGGCGGGGGGGCAGAGACCCAGTACTTC